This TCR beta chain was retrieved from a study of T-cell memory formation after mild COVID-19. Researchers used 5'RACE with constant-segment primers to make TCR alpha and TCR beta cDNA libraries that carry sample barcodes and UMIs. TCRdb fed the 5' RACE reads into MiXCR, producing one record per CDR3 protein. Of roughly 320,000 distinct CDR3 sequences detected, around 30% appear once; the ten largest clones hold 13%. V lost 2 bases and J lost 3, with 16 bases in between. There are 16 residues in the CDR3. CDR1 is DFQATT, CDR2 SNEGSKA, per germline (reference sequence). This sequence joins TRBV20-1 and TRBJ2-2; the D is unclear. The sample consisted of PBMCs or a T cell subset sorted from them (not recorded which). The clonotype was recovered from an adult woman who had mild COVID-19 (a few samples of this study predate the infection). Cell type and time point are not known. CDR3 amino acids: CSARPSKATYTGELFF. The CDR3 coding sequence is TGCAGTGCTAGACCGTCTAAGGCTACCTACACCGGGGAGCTGTTTTTT.